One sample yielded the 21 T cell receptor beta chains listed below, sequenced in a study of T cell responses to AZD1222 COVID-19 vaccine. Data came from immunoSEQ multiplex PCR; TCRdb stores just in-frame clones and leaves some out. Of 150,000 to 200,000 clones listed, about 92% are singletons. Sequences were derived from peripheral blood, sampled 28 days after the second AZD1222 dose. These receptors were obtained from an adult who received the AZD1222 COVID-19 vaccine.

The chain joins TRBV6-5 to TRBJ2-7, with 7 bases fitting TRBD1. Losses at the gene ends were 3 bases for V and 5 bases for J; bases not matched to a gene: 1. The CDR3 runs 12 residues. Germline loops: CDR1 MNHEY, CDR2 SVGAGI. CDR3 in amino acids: CASSYTGDEQYF. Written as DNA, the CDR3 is TGTGCCAGCAGTTATACAGGGGACGAGCAGTACTTC.

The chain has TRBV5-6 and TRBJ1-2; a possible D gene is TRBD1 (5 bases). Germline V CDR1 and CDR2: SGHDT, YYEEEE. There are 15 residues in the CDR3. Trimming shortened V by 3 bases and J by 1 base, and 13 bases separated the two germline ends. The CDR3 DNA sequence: TGTGCCAGCAGCTGGGGGAACAGCTTTAACTATGGCTACACCTTC. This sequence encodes CASSWGNSFNYGYTF.

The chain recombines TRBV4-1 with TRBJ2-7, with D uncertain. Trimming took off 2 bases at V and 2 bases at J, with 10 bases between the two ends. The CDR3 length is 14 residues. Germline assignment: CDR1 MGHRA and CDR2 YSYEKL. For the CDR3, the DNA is TGCGCCAGCAGCCAAAACGGCGGCCCCTACGAGCAGTACTTC. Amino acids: CASSQNGGPYEQYF.

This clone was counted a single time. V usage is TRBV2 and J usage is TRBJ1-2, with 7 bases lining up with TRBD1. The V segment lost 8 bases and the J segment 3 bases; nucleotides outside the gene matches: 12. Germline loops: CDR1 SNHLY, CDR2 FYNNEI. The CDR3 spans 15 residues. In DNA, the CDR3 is TGTGCCAGCTCAAGGGACAGATCAGCCTACTATGGCTACACCTTC. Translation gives CASSRDRSAYYGYTF. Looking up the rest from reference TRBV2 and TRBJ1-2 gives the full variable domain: EPEVTQTPSHQVTQMGQEVILRCVPISNHLYFYWYRQILGQKVEFLVSFYNNEISEKSEIFDDQFSVERPDGSNFTLKIRSTKLEDSAMYFCASSRDRSAYYGYTFGSGTRLTVV.

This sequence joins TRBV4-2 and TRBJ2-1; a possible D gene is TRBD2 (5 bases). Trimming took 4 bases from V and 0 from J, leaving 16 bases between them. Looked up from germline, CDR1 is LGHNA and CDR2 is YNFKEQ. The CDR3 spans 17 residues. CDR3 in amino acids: CASSPNPSRDSYNEQFF. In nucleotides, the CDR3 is TGTGCCAGCAGCCCTAACCCTAGCCGGGACTCCTACAATGAGCAGTTCTTC.

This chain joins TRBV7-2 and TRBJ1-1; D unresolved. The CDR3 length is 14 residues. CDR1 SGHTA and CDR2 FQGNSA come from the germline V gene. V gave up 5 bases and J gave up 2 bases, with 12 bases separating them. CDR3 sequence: CASSQNLENTEAFF. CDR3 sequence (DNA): TGTGCCAGCAGCCAGAACCTGGAAAACACTGAAGCTTTCTTT.

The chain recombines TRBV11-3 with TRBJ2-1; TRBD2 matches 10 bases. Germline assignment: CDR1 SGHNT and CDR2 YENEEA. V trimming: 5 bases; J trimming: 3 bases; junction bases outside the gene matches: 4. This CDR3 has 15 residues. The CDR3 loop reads CASSTSGGVYNEQFF. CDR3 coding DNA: TGTGCCAGCAGCACCAGCGGGGGGGTCTACAATGAGCAGTTCTTC.

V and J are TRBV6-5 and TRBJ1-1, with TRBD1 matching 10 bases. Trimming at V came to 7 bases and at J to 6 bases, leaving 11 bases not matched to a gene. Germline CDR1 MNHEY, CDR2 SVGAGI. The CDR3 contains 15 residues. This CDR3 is CASNRQGAVYAEAFF. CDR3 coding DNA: TGTGCCAGCAATCGACAGGGGGCCGTTTACGCTGAAGCTTTCTTT.

The CDR3 protein is CAHRGGEKLFF. In DNA form, the CDR3 reads TGTGCCCACAGGGGGGGCGAAAAACTGTTTTTT. The V gene is TRBV30, the J gene TRBJ1-4; 8 positions match TRBD1. Trimming removed 8 bases from V and 8 bases from J; junction bases left unmatched: 4. Germline CDR1 GTSNPN, CDR2 SVGIG (reference sequence). CDR3 size: 11 residues.

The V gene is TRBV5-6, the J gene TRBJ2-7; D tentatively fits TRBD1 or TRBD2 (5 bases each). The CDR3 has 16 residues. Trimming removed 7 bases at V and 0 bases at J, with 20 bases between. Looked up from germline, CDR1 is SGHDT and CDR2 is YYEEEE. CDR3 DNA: TGTGCCAGCCGCGTTGGGACGGGGCTCAACTCCTACGAGCAGTACTTC. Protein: CASRVGTGLNSYEQYF.

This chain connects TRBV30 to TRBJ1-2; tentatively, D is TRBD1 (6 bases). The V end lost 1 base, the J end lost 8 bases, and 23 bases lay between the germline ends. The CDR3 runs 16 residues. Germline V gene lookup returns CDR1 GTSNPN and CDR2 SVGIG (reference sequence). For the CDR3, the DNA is TGTGCCTGGAGTGATCAGGGGAGGAGTTGGTTAGGGGGCTACACCTTC. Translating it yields CAWSDQGRSWLGGYTF.

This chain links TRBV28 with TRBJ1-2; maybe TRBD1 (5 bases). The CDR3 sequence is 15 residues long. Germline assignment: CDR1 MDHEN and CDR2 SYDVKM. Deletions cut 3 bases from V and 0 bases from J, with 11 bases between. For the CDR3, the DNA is TGTGCCAGCAGTTTTTGGGACTTCTCTAACTATGGCTACACCTTC. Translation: CASSFWDFSNYGYTF.

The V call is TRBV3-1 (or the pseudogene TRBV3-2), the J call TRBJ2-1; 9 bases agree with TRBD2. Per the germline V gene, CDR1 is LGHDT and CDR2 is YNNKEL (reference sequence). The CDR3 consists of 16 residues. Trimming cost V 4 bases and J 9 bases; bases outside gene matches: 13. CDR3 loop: CASSRIAGAYLGEQFF. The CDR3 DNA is TGTGCCAGCAGCCGAATAGCGGGAGCTTATTTGGGTGAGCAGTTCTTC.

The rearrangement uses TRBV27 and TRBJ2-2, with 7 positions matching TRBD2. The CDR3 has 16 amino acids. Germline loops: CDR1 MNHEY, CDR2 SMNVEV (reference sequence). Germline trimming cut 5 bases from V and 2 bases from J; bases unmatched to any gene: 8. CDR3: CASSPRLALNTGELFF. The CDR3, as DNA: TGTGCCAGCAGTCCCCGACTAGCTTTAAACACCGGGGAGCTGTTTTTT.

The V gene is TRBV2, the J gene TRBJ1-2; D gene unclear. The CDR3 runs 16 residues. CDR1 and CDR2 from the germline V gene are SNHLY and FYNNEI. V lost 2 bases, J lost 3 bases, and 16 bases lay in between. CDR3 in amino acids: CASSERLGVEYYGYTF. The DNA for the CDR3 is TGTGCCAGCAGTGAAAGACTTGGGGTAGAGTACTATGGCTACACCTTC.

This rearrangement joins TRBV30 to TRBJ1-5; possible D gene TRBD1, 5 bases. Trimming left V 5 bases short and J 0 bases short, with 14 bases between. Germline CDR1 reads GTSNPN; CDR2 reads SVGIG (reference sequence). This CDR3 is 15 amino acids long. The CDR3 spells CAWGRGWDSNQPQHF. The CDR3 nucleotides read TGTGCCTGGGGGAGGGGCTGGGATAGCAATCAGCCCCAGCATTTT.

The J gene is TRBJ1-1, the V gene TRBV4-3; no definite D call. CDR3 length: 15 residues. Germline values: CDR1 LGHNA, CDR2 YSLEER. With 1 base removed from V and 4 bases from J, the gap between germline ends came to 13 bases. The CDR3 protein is CASSQVWGSTTEAFF. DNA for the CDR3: TGCGCCAGCAGCCAAGTGTGGGGATCAACCACTGAAGCTTTCTTT.

Here the CDR3 reads CASSLIRGRGGSQPQHF. The CDR3 DNA is TGTGCCAGCAGTTTAATTCGCGGCAGAGGGGGGAGTCAGCCCCAGCATTTT. The V and J genes are TRBV28 and TRBJ1-5; a possible D gene is TRBD1 (6 bases). Trimming removed 2 bases at V and 6 bases at J, with 20 bases between. This CDR3 has 17 amino acids. Germline V CDR1 and CDR2: MDHEN, SYDVKM. Full variable domain (remainder filled in from reference TRBV28 and TRBJ1-5): DVKVTQSSRYLVKRTGEKVFLECVQDMDHENMFWYRQDPGLGLRLIYFSYDVKMKEKGDIPEGYSVSREKKERFSLILESASTNQTSMYLCASSLIRGRGGSQPQHFGDGTRLSIL.

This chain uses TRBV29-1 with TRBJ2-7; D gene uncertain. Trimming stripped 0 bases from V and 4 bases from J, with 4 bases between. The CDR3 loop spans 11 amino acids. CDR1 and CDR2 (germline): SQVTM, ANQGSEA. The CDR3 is CSVEEGYEQYF. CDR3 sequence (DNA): TGCAGCGTTGAAGAGGGTTACGAGCAGTACTTC.

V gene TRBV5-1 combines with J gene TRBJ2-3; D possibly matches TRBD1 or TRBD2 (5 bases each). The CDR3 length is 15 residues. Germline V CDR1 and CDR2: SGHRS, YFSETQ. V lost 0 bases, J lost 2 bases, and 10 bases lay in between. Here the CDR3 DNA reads TGCGCCAGCAGCTTGGGAACCGGGACCACAGATACGCAGTATTTT. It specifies CASSLGTGTTDTQYF.

The CDR3 region is CASSQILGADTQYF. The CDR3 DNA follows: TGCGCCAGCAGCCAGATCTTAGGTGCGGATACGCAGTATTTT. This sequence joins TRBV4-3 and TRBJ2-3; no firm D call. The CDR3 consists of 14 residues. The V end was cut by 3 bases, the J end by 6 bases, with 13 bases between. The germline V gene has CDR1 LGHNA and CDR2 YSLEER.